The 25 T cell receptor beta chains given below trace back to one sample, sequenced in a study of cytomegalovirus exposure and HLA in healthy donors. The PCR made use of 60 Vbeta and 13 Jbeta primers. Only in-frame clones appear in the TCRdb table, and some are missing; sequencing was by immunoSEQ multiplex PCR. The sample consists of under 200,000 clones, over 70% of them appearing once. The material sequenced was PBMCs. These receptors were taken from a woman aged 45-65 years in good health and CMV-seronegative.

The CDR3 spells CSAKGDYEQYF. The CDR3, as DNA: TGCAGTGCTAAAGGGGACTACGAGCAGTACTTC. V gene TRBV20-1 combines with J gene TRBJ2-7; tentatively, D is TRBD1 (5 bases). The CDR3 contains 11 residues. The V end was cut by 4 bases, the J end by 3 bases, with 7 bases between. Germline-derived CDR1 and CDR2 are DFQATT and SNEGSKA (reference sequence).

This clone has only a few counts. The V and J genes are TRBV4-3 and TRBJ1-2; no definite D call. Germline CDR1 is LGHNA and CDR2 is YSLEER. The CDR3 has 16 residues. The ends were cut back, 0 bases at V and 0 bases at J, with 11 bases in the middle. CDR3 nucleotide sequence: TGCGCCAGCAGCCAAGATGGCGACATCTCTAACTATGGCTACACCTTC. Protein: CASSQDGDISNYGYTF.

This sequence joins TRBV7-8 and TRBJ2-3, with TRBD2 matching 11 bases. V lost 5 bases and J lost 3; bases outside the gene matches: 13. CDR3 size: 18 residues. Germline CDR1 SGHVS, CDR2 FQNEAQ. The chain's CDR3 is CASSALPPGLAETDTQYF. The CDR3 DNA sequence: TGTGCCAGCAGCGCCCTACCCCCGGGACTAGCGGAAACAGATACGCAGTATTTT.

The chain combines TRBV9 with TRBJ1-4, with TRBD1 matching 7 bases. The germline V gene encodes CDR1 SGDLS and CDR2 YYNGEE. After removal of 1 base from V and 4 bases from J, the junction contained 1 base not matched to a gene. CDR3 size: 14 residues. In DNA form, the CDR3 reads TGTGCCAGCAGCGTAACAGGGGATAATGAAAAACTGTTTTTT. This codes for CASSVTGDNEKLFF.

The CDR3, as DNA: TGTGCCAGCAGCAACCCGGGCGGGGGGCTCTACGAGCAGTACTTC. This translates into CASSNPGGGLYEQYF. The genes are TRBV11-2 and TRBJ2-7, with 8 nucleotides matching TRBD2. Looked up from germline, CDR1 is SGHAT and CDR2 is FQNNGV. V dropped 5 bases and J dropped 3; count of bases not matched to a gene: 9. The CDR3 is 15 residues long.

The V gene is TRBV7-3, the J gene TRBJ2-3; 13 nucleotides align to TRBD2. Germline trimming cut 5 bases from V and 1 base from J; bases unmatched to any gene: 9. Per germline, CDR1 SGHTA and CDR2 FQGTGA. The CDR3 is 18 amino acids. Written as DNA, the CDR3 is TGTGCCAGCAGCCCCGGACTAGCGGGGGATTCTGGCACAGATACGCAGTATTTT. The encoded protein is CASSPGLAGDSGTDTQYF. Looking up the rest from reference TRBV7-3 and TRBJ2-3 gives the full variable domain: GAGVSQTPSNKVTEKGKYVELRCDPISGHTALYWYRQSLGQGPEFLIYFQGTGAADDSGLPNDRFFAVRPEGSVSTLKIQRTERGDSAVYLCASSPGLAGDSGTDTQYFGPGTRLTVL.

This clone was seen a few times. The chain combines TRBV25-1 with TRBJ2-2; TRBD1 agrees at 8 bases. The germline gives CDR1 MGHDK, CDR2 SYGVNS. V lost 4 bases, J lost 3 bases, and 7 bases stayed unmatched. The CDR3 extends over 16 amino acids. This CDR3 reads CASSAQGQEYTGELFF. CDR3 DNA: TGTGCCAGCAGTGCCCAGGGACAGGAGTACACCGGGGAGCTGTTTTTT. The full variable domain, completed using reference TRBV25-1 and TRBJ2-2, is EADIYQTPRYLVIGTGKKITLECSQTMGHDKMYWYQQDPGMELHLIHYSYGVNSTEKGDLSSESTVSRIRTEHFPLTLESARPSHTSQYLCASSAQGQEYTGELFFGEGSRLTVL.

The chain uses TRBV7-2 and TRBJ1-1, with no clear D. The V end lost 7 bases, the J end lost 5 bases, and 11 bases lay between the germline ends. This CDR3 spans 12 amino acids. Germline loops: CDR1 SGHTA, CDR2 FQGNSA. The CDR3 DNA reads TGTGCCAGCACCTATGAGGGAACTGAAGCTTTCTTT. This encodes CASTYEGTEAFF.

The CDR3 nucleotides are TGTGCCAGTAGCTCTAAGGGGGGGAACATTCAGTACTTC. Protein sequence: CASSSKGGNIQYF. The chain joins TRBV19 to TRBJ2-4, with D perhaps matching TRBD2 (7 bases). Trimming removed 6 bases at V and 7 bases at J, with 13 bases between. The CDR3 consists of 13 residues. Germline V CDR1 and CDR2: LNHDA, SQIVND (reference sequence).

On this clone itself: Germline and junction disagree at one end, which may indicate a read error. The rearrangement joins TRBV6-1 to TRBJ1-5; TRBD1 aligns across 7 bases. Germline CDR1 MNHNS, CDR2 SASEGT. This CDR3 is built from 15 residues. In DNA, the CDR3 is TGTGCCAGCAGTGAAGACAGGGGCTCCCTTCAGACCCAGCATTTT. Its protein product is CASSEDRGSLQTQHF.

The CDR3 DNA reads as TGTGCCAGCCGGGACTCCTACACAGATACGCAGTATTTT. This gives the protein CASRDSYTDTQYF. The chain uses TRBV19 and TRBJ2-3; the D gene is possibly TRBD2 (6 bases). Germline CDR1 LNHDA, CDR2 SQIVND (reference sequence). The CDR3 runs 13 residues. The germline V and J ends were trimmed by 9 bases and 2 bases, with 12 bases remaining between them.

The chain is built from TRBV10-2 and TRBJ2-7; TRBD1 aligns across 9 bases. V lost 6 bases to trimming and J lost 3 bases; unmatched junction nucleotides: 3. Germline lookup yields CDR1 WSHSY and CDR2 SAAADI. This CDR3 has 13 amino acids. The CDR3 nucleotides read TGCGCCAGCAGGCGGACAGGGGTCTACGAGCAGTACTTC. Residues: CASRRTGVYEQYF.

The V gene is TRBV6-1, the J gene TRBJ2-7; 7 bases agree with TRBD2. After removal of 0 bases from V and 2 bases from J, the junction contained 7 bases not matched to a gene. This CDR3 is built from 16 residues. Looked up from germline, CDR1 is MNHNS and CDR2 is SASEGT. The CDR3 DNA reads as TGTGCCAGCAGTGAAGCAGCTAGCGGTATTACCTACGAGCAGTACTTC. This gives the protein CASSEAASGITYEQYF.

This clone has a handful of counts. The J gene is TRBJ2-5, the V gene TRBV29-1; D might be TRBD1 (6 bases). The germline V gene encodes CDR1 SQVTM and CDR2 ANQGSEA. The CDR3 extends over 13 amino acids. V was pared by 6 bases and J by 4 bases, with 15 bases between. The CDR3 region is CSVVRGWGETQYF. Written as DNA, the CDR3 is TGCAGCGTGGTCAGGGGTTGGGGAGAGACCCAGTACTTC.

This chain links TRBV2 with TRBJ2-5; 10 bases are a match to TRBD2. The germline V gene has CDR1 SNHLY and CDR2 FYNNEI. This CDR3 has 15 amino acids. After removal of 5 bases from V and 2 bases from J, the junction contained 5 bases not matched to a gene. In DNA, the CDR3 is TGTGCCAGCAGTCCGGGTAGCGGGAGGCAAGAGACCCAGTACTTC. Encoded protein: CASSPGSGRQETQYF.

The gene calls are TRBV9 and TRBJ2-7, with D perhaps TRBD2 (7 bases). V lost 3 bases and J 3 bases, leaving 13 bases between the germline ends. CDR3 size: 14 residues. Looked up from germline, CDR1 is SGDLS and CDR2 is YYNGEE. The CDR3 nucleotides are TGTGCCAGCAGCGAGGGGGACTACAACTACGAGCAGTACTTC. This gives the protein CASSEGDYNYEQYF.

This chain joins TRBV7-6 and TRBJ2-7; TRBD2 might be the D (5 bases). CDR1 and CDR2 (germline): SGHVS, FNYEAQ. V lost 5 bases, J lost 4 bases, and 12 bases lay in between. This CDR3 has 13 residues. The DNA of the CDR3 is TGTGCCAGCAGCCCGGGTAGCGCTTACGAGCAGTACTTC. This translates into CASSPGSAYEQYF.

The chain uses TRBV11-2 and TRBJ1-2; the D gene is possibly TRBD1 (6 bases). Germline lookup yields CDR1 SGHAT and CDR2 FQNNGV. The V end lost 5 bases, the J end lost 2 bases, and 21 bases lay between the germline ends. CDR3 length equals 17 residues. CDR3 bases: TGTGCCAGCAGCGCCCGGCTACAGGGAGAAGGAAACTATGGCTACACCTTC. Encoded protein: CASSARLQGEGNYGYTF.

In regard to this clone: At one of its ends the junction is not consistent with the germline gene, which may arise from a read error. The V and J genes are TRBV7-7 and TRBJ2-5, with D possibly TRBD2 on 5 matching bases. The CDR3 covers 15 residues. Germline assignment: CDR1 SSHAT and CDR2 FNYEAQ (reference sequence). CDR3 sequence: CASSLGLNDRGTQYF. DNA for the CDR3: TGTGCTAGCAGCTTAGGGTTAAATGACCGGGGGACCCAGTACTTC.

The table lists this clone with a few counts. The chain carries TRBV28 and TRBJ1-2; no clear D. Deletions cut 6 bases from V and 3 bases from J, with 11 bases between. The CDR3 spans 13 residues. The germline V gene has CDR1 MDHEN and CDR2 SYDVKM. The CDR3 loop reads CASSLSTDYGYTF. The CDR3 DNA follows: TGTGCCAGCAGCCTAAGTACCGACTATGGCTACACCTTC.

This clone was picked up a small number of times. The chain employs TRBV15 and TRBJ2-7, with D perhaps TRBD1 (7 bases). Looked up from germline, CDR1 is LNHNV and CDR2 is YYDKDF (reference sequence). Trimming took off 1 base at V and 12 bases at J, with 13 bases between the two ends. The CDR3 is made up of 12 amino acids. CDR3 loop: CATSRGGDSPYF. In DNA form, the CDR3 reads TGTGCCACCAGCAGAGGGGGGGACAGTCCGTACTTC.

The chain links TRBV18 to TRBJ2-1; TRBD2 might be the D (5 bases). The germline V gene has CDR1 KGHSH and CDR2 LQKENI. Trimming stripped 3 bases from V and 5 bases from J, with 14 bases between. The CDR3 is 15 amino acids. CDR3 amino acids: CASSPAGVADNEQFF. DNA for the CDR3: TGTGCCAGCTCACCGGCCGGGGTGGCGGACAATGAGCAGTTCTTC.

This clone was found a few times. The CDR3 DNA sequence: TGTGCCAGCAGCTTAGTTGGGCCCAAGAACACTGAAGCTTTCTTT. Translating gives CASSLVGPKNTEAFF. V gene TRBV7-8 combines with J gene TRBJ1-1, with D uncertain. The germline gives CDR1 SGHVS, CDR2 FQNEAQ. The V and J ends lost 1 base and 1 base respectively, with 10 bases between them. The CDR3 spans 15 residues.

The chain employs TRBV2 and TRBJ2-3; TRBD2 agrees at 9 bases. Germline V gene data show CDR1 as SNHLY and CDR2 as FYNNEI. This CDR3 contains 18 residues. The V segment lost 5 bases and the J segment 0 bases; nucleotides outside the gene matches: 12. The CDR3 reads CASSTPRAGGVSTDTQYF. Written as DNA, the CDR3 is TGTGCCAGCAGTACCCCGAGGGCGGGAGGGGTTAGCACAGATACGCAGTATTTT.

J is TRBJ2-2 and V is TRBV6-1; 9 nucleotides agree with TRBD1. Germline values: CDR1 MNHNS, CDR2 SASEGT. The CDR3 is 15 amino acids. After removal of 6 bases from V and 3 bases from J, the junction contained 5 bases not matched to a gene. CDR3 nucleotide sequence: TGTGCCAGCAGGGGGACAGGGTTCGACACCGGGGAGCTGTTTTTT. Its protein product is CASRGTGFDTGELFF.